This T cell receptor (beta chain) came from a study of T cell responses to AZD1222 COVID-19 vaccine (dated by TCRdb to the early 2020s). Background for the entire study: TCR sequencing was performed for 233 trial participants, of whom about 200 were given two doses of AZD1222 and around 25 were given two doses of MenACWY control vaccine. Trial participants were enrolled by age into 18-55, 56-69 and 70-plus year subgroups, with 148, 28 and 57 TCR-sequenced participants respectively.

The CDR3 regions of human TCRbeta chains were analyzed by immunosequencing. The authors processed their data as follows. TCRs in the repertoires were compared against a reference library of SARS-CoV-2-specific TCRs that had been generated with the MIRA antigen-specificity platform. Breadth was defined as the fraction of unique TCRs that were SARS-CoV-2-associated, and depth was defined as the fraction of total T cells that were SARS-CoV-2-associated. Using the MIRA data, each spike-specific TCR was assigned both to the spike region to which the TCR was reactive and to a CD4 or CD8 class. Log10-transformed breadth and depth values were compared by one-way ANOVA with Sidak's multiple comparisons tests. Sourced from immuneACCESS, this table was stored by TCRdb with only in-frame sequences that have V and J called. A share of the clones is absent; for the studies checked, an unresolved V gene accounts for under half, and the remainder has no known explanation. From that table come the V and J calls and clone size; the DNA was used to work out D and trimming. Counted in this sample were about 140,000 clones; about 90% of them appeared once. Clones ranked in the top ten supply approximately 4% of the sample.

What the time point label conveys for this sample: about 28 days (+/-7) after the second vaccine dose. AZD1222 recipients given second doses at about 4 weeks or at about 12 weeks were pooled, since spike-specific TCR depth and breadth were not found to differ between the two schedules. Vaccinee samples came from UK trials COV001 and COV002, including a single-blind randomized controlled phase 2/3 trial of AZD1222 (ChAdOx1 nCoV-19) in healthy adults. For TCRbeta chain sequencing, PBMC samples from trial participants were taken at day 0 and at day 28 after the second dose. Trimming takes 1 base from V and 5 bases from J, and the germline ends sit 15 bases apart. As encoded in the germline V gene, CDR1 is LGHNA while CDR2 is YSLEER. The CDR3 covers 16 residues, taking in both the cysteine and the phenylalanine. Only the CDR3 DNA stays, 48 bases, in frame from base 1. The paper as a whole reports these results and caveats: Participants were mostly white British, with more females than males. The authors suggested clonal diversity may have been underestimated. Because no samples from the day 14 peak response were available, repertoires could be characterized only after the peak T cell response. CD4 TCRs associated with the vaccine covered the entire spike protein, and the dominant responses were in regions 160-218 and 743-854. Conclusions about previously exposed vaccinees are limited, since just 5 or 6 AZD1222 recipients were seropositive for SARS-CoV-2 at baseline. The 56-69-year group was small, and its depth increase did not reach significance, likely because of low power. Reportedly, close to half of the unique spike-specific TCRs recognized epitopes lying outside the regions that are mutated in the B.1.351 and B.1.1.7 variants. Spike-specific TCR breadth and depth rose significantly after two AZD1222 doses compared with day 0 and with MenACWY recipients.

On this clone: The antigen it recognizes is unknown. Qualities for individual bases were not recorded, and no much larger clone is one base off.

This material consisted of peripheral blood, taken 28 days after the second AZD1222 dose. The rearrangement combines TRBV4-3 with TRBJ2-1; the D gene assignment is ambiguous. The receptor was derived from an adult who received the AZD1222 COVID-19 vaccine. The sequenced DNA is TGCGCCAGCAGCCAAGGGGTGCAGATACTAAACAATGAGCAGTTCTTC. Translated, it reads CASSQGVQILNNEQFF.